Listed below are T cell receptor beta chains from one sample, sequenced in a study of early T cells in non-severe SARS-CoV-2 infection. TCRdb fed the 5' RACE reads into MiXCR, producing one record per CDR3 protein. The repertoire includes approximately 63,000 distinct CDR3 sequences, approximately 6.1% of them detected once, and about 3.6% sits in the top ten. Here the sequenced sample was whole blood, taken at baseline. The receptors originated from an adult who was a healthcare worker with PCR-confirmed SARS-CoV-2 infection or an uninfected control (not recorded which). The CDR3 runs from the conserved cysteine through the conserved F or W. Fields, in order: J gene, V gene, D gene, clone size, CDR3 protein, CDR3 DNA. The D gene is left open where the match is weak. Size is stated for part of the rows, as once, few or many counts, or as a class when the clone is expanded.

J: TRBJ2-2
V: TRBV15
D: .
size: many
CDR3: CATSRRDPNTGELFF
DNA: TGTGCCACCAGCAGGCGGGACCCTAACACCGGGGAGCTGTTTTTT

J: TRBJ2-2
V: TRBV4-1
D: .
size: many
CDR3: CASTFKQGRGTGELFF
DNA: TGCGCCAGCACCTTCAAACAGGGAAGGGGCACCGGGGAGCTGTTTTTT

J: TRBJ2-3
V: TRBV20-1
D: .
size: .
CDR3: CSARDRVSSTDTQYF
DNA: TGCAGTGCTAGAGATCGGGTTTCTAGCACAGATACGCAGTATTTT

J: TRBJ2-7
V: TRBV7-2
D: TRBD1
size: many
CDR3: CASSFETGVFSSYEQYF
DNA: TGTGCCAGCAGCTTCGAGACAGGGGTTTTTAGCTCCTACGAGCAGTACTTC

J: TRBJ2-3
V: TRBV6-5
D: TRBD2
size: many
CDR3: CASSYGGDPFTDTQYF
DNA: TGTGCCAGCAGTTACGGGGGGGACCCTTTCACAGATACGCAGTATTTT

J: TRBJ1-2
V: TRBV2
D: TRBD1
size: many
CDR3: CASSESDRAYGYTF
DNA: TGTGCCAGCAGTGAATCGGACAGGGCGTATGGCTACACCTTC

J: TRBJ2-1
V: TRBV7-8
D: TRBD2
size: .
CDR3: CASSLAGTSGSDEQFF
DNA: TGTGCCAGCAGCTTAGCCGGGACTAGCGGGAGTGATGAGCAGTTCTTC

J: TRBJ2-4
V: TRBV4-3
D: .
size: .
CDR3: CASSQDRALAKNIQYF
DNA: TGCGCCAGCAGCCAAGACAGGGCACTAGCCAAAAACATTCAGTACTTC

J: TRBJ1-2
V: TRBV18
D: .
size: few
CDR3: CASSRDRSIANYGYTF
DNA: TGTGCCAGCTCACGAGACAGGTCCATAGCTAACTATGGCTACACCTTC

J: TRBJ2-7
V: TRBV28
D: .
size: many
CDR3: CASSAGTGSYEQYF
DNA: TGTGCCAGCAGTGCAGGAACAGGGTCCTACGAGCAGTACTTC

J: TRBJ1-6
V: TRBV28
D: .
size: many
CDR3: CASSRLHGYNNSPLHF
DNA: TGTGCCAGCAGCAGATTACACGGTTACAATAATTCACCCCTCCACTTT

J: TRBJ1-6
V: TRBV6-5
D: .
size: many
CDR3: CASSYSRTVESPLHF
DNA: TGTGCCAGCAGTTACTCGCGGACAGTTGAGTCACCCCTCCACTTT

J: TRBJ1-2
V: TRBV7-2
D: .
size: few
CDR3: CASSLAISGYGYTF
DNA: TGTGCCAGCAGCTTAGCAATATCGGGTTATGGCTACACCTTC

J: TRBJ1-5
V: TRBV7-2
D: .
size: many
CDR3: CASSLSNQPQHF
DNA: TGTGCCAGCAGCTTATCCAATCAGCCCCAGCATTTT

J: TRBJ2-3
V: TRBV7-2
D: .
size: many
CDR3: CASSFQGGVTDTQYF
DNA: TGTGCCAGCAGCTTTCAGGGTGGTGTCACAGATACGCAGTATTTT

J: TRBJ2-3
V: TRBV28
D: .
size: many
CDR3: CASSASGVGTDTQYF
DNA: TGTGCCAGCAGTGCGTCGGGAGTTGGCACAGATACGCAGTATTTT

J: TRBJ2-7
V: TRBV18
D: .
size: few
CDR3: CASSPPASSYEQYF
DNA: TGTGCCAGCTCACCACCGGCCAGCTCCTACGAGCAGTACTTC

J: TRBJ1-1
V: TRBV29-1
D: TRBD1
size: .
CDR3: CSVVEYRTGRGNTEAFF
DNA: TGCAGCGTTGTCGAGTACCGGACAGGGAGAGGGAACACTGAAGCTTTCTTT

J: TRBJ2-7
V: TRBV6-6
D: TRBD2
size: .
CDR3: CASSYSSLREGEYEQYF
DNA: TGTGCCAGCAGTTACTCGAGCTTGCGGGAGGGGGAGTACGAGCAGTACTTC

J: TRBJ1-5
V: TRBV4-1
D: .
size: .
CDR3: CASSQGRLTRGSNQPQHF
DNA: TGCGCCAGCAGCCAAGGACGCCTTACAAGGGGTTCCAATCAGCCCCAGCATTTT

J: TRBJ2-5
V: TRBV5-4
D: .
size: many
CDR3: CASSPRAGETQYF
DNA: TGTGCCAGCAGCCCCAGGGCCGGAGAGACCCAGTACTTC

J: TRBJ1-2
V: TRBV28
D: TRBD1
size: .
CDR3: CASSPQGQGEKGYTF
DNA: TGTGCCAGCAGTCCGCAGGGACAGGGGGAAAAGGGCTACACCTTC

J: TRBJ2-7
V: TRBV28
D: .
size: many
CDR3: CATLAPRRFSYEQYF
DNA: TGTGCCACCTTAGCGCCGAGGAGGTTTAGCTACGAGCAGTACTTC

J: TRBJ2-7
V: TRBV27
D: .
size: many
CDR3: CASSLYPHSYEQYF
DNA: TGTGCCAGCAGTTTATATCCACACTCCTACGAGCAGTACTTC

J: TRBJ2-5
V: TRBV12-3/TRBV12-4
D: TRBD1
size: few
CDR3: CASRFGQGTQETQYF
DNA: TGTGCCAGCAGGTTCGGACAGGGGACACAAGAGACCCAGTACTTC

J: TRBJ2-7
V: TRBV20-1
D: .
size: many
CDR3: CSARGYHEQYF
DNA: TGCAGTGCTAGAGGGTACCACGAGCAGTACTTC

J: TRBJ2-5
V: TRBV7-2
D: .
size: many
CDR3: CASSLGGSQETQYF
DNA: TGTGCCAGCAGCTTAGGAGGTAGCCAAGAGACCCAGTACTTC

J: TRBJ2-1
V: TRBV7-6
D: TRBD2
size: .
CDR3: CASSNPGQELLAGRLNEQFF
DNA: TGTGCCAGCAGCAACCCGGGACAGGAGTTACTAGCGGGAAGGTTGAATGAGCAGTTCTTC

J: TRBJ2-1
V: TRBV11-2
D: TRBD2
size: few
CDR3: CASSLGTSDYNEQFF
DNA: TGTGCCAGCAGCTTAGGGACTAGCGACTACAATGAGCAGTTCTTC

J: TRBJ1-2
V: TRBV3-1
D: .
size: few
CDR3: CASSQEADNYGYTF
DNA: TGTGCCAGCAGCCAAGAGGCAGATAACTATGGCTACACCTTC

J: TRBJ2-1
V: TRBV7-9
D: .
size: many
CDR3: CASSSSLGRNEQFF
DNA: TGTGCCAGCAGCTCCTCACTCGGGCGCAATGAGCAGTTCTTC

J: TRBJ2-2
V: TRBV7-9
D: .
size: .
CDR3: CASSQTGNGELFF
DNA: TGTGCCAGCAGCCAAACAGGGAACGGGGAGCTGTTTTTT

J: TRBJ1-6
V: TRBV11-2
D: TRBD1
size: few
CDR3: CASSLFPTGQGSPLHF
DNA: TGTGCCAGCAGCCTCTTCCCGACAGGGCAAGGGTCACCCCTCCACTTT

J: TRBJ1-1
V: TRBV9
D: .
size: many
CDR3: CASSFQDSNTEAFF
DNA: TGTGCCAGCAGCTTTCAAGACTCGAACACTGAAGCTTTCTTT

J: TRBJ2-1
V: TRBV4-1
D: TRBD2
size: many
CDR3: CASSQDSGGLAGAEQFF
DNA: TGCGCCAGCAGCCAAGATTCTGGCGGACTAGCGGGAGCGGAGCAGTTCTTC

J: TRBJ2-5
V: TRBV7-3
D: .
size: many
CDR3: CASSLSIGRTETQYF
DNA: TGTGCCAGCAGCTTATCGATAGGGCGTACGGAGACCCAGTACTTC

J: TRBJ1-6
V: TRBV29-1
D: .
size: few
CDR3: CSVVTGYNSPLHF
DNA: TGCAGCGTTGTTACAGGGTATAATTCACCCCTCCACTTT

J: TRBJ2-1
V: TRBV3-1
D: .
size: many
CDR3: CASSQDSGSYNEQFF
DNA: TGTGCCAGCAGCCAAGATTCCGGGAGCTACAATGAGCAGTTCTTC

J: TRBJ2-4
V: TRBV19
D: .
size: .
CDR3: CASSQLSGGTAKNIQYF
DNA: TGTGCCAGTAGTCAACTCTCTGGGGGCACGGCCAAAAACATTCAGTACTTC

J: TRBJ2-1
V: TRBV7-6
D: .
size: many
CDR3: CASSLDRAYNEQFF
DNA: TGTGCCAGCAGCTTAGACAGGGCCTACAATGAGCAGTTCTTC

J: TRBJ2-2
V: TRBV7-2
D: TRBD1
size: many
CDR3: CASSTGTGANTGELFF
DNA: TGTGCCAGCAGTACCGGGACAGGGGCCAACACCGGGGAGCTGTTTTTT

J: TRBJ2-3
V: TRBV20-1
D: TRBD2
size: many
CDR3: CSAYPGTTTDTQYF
DNA: TGCAGTGCTTACCCTGGGACTACCACAGATACGCAGTATTTT